This is a list of T cell receptor beta chains from one sample in a study of cytomegalovirus exposure and HLA in healthy donors. Assay: immunoSEQ multiplex PCR; the TCRdb copy retains only in-frame clones and omits some. The sample lists 100,000 to 120,000 clones, 65% to 85% occurring once. Sequencing was done on a sample of PBMCs. Receptors originate from a woman between 25 and 40 years old in good health and CMV-seropositive. The CDR3 runs from the conserved cysteine through the conserved F or W. The order of the fields is CDR3 length, clone size, J gene, D gene, V gene, CDR3 DNA, CDR3 protein. D genes are given only for firm matches. Only some rows state a clone size, as once, few, many or a class for expanded clones.

13 - TRBJ1-1 - TRBV5-4 TGTGCCAGCAGCCCGGGGGCTCCGGGGGGAGCTTTCTTT CASSPGAPGGAFF
13 - TRBJ1-2 - TRBV12-5 TGTGCTAGTGGTTTCAAGAGTAACTATGGCTACACCTTC CASGFKSNYGYTF
15 - TRBJ2-7 - TRBV5-1 TGCGCCAGCAGCGCCATGGGGACATCCTCCTACGAGCAGTACTTC CASSAMGTSSYEQYF
14 - TRBJ2-2 TRBD2 TRBV11-3 TGTGCCAGCAGGAGCGGGAGTTACACCGGGGAGCTGTTTTTT CASRSGSYTGELFF
14 - TRBJ1-4 - TRBV5-1 TGCGCCAGCAGCCTCGGACGGGAAAATGAAAAACTGTTTTTT CASSLGRENEKLFF
14 - TRBJ1-1 - TRBV19 TGTGCCAGTAGTATCGGGGGGAGGGACACTGAAGCTTTCTTT CASSIGGRDTEAFF
15 - TRBJ2-7 TRBD2 TRBV6-5 TGTGCCAGCAGTTACTGGTTAGCGGGAGCTTCCGAGCAGTACTTC CASSYWLAGASEQYF
17 - TRBJ1-4 - TRBV6-1 TGTGCCAGCAGTGAGGGTGGACTGGAGGTTTTGGTCGAAAAACTGTTTTTT CASSEGGLEVLVEKLFF
15 - TRBJ2-1 TRBD1 TRBV11-1 TGTGCCAGCAGCACCGGGACAGGGGGTACGTATGAGCAGTTCTTC CASSTGTGGTYEQFF
19 - TRBJ2-2 - TRBV27 TGTGCCAGCAGTTTGAGACCCATCACTACGGCGAGGAACACCGGGGAGCTGTTTTTT CASSLRPITTARNTGELFF
14 - TRBJ1-1 TRBD1 TRBV5-1 TGCGCCAGCAGCACGGGACAGGGGGACACTGAAGCTTTCTTT CASSTGQGDTEAFF
14 once TRBJ2-1 TRBD2 TRBV4-1 TGCGCCAGCAGCCAAGCTAGCGGGGCTAATGAGCAGTTCTTC CASSQASGANEQFF
13 - TRBJ1-2 - TRBV10-1 TGCGCCAGCAGTGAGTCCGTTAACTATGGCTACACCTTC CASSESVNYGYTF
14 few TRBJ1-1 - TRBV11-3 TGTGCCAGCAGCTTCCGCCCGGGGGTGACTGAAGCTTTCTTT CASSFRPGVTEAFF
15 once TRBJ1-2 - TRBV5-6 TGTGCCAGCAGCTTCCCGCCTGGTGTAGACTATGGCTACACCTTC CASSFPPGVDYGYTF
15 - TRBJ1-1 TRBD1 TRBV5-1 TGCGCCAGCAGCTCCGGACAGGGGATGAACACTGAAGCTTTCTTT CASSSGQGMNTEAFF
17 - TRBJ2-7 - TRBV5-5 TGTGCCAGCAGCTCCCGGGCCCCAACAGGGACCTCCTACGAGCAGTACTTC CASSSRAPTGTSYEQYF
16 - TRBJ2-2 TRBD1 TRBV13 TGTGCCAGCAGCTCTACAGGGGTGGCGACCACCGGGGAGCTGTTTTTT CASSSTGVATTGELFF
17 - TRBJ2-5 - TRBV13 TGTGCCAGCAGCTTATCCCTCGCGGACACCCTGTGGGAGACCCAGTACTTC CASSLSLADTLWETQYF
12 - TRBJ2-2 - TRBV2 TGTGCCAGCACTGGACAGTTAGCGGAGCTGTTTTTT CASTGQLAELFF
15 - TRBJ2-3 TRBD1 TRBV6-1 TGTGCCAGCAGAGAACCGGGACAGCGCACAGATACGCAGTATTTT CASREPGQRTDTQYF
13 - TRBJ1-6 - TRBV10-3 TGTGCCATTAGGGACAAGTATAATTCACCCCTCCACTTT CAIRDKYNSPLHF
13 few TRBJ1-1 - TRBV7-9 TGTGCCAGCAGACAGGACGGGAACACTGAAGCTTTCTTT CASRQDGNTEAFF
13 - TRBJ2-3 - TRBV7-9 TGTGCCGGTAACCGGGGGGCGATAGATACGCAGTATTTT CAGNRGAIDTQYF
12 once TRBJ1-4 - TRBV7-8 TGTGCCAGCAGCTCAGGGACTGCGAAACTGTTTTTT CASSSGTAKLFF
17 - TRBJ2-5 TRBD2 TRBV7-8 TGTGCCAGCAGCTTACGGCGGATAGCGGGAACGCGAGAGACCCAGTACTTC CASSLRRIAGTRETQYF
16 - TRBJ1-2 - TRBV19 TGTGCCAGTAACCTCTTACAGGGATATGGGATGAGCGGCTACACCTTC CASNLLQGYGMSGYTF
18 few TRBJ2-3 TRBD2 TRBV7-3 TGTGCCAGCAGCTTAACTTCTGGCGGGGGGTCCATCACAGATACGCAGTATTTT CASSLTSGGGSITDTQYF
13 - TRBJ2-7 - TRBV5-6 TGTGCCAGCAGCTTGGACAGAAACTACGAGCAGTACTTC CASSLDRNYEQYF
18 - TRBJ1-5 TRBD1 TRBV7-9 TGTGCCAGCAGCTTAGGAAGAGCCGGGACAGACGCGAGGCAGCCCCAGCATTTT CASSLGRAGTDARQPQHF
15 - TRBJ2-1 TRBD2 TRBV2 TGTGCCAGCACCGTGGGGCTAGCGGGAGACAGTGAGCAGTTCTTC CASTVGLAGDSEQFF
13 few TRBJ1-2 TRBD1 TRBV5-1 TGCGCCAGCAGCCCAGACAGGGTTGAGGGCTACACCTTC CASSPDRVEGYTF